Below, one T cell receptor beta chain is given with its context. The CDR3 loop spans 14 amino acids. In germline, CDR1 is GTSNPN, CDR2 SVGIG (reference sequence). V gave up 0 bases and J gave up 7 bases, with 13 bases separating them. This sample is drawn from a study of technical replicates of blood from several donors. The method was immunoSEQ multiplex PCR; TCRdb's version includes in-frame clones alone and lacks a portion of them. The sample lists around 53,000 clones; about 86% were seen once. This TCR derives from a human donor in good health. Some clones in this sample may be carry-over from other donors' samples. What was sequenced was PBMCs. The chain uses TRBV30 and TRBJ1-5, with D possibly matching TRBD1 (6 bases). The CDR3 loop is CAWSVMAGEQPQHF. For the CDR3, the DNA is TGTGCCTGGAGTGTAATGGCAGGGGAACAGCCCCAGCATTTT.